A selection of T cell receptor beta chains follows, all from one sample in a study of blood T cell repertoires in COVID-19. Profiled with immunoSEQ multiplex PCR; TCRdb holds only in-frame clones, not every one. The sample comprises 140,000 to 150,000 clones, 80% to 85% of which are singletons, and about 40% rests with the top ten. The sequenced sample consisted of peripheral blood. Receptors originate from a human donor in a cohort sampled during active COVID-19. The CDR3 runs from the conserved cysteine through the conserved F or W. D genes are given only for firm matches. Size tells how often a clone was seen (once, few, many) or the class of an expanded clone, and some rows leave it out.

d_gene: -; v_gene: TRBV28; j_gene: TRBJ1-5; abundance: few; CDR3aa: CASSSGEGAQHF; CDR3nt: TGTGCCAGCAGCTCCGGGGAGGGAGCCCAGCATTTT
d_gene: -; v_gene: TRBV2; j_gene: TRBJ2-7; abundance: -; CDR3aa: CASSVAAGEYF; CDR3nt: TGTGCCAGCAGTGTGGCGGCAGGGGAGTACTTC
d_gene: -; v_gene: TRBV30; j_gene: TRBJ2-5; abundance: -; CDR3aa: CAWSWARARETQYF; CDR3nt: TGTGCCTGGAGTTGGGCGAGGGCGAGGGAGACCCAGTACTTC
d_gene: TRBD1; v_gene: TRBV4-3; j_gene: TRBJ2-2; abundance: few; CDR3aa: CASSPARDSWAGELFF; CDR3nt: TGCGCCAGCAGCCCTGCCCGGGACAGTTGGGCCGGGGAGCTGTTTTTT
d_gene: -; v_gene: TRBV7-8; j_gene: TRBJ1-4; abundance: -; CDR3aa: CASSLGEVGEKLFF; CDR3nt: TGTGCCAGCAGCTTAGGGGAGGTTGGCGAAAAACTGTTTTTT
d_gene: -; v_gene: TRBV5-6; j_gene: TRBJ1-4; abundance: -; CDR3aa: CASSLDNQGEKLFF; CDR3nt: TGTGCCAGCAGCTTGGACAATCAGGGGGAAAAACTGTTTTTT
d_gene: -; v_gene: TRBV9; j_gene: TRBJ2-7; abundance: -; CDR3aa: CASSVGEGYEQYF; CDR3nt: TGTGCCAGCAGCGTCGGGGAAGGCTACGAGCAGTACTTC
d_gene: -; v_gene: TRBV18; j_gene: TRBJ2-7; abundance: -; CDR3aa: CASSPRPNEQYF; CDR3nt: TGTGCCAGCTCACCACGGCCCAACGAGCAGTACTTC
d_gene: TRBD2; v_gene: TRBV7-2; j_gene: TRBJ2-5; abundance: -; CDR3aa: CASSPKTSGVETQYF; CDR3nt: TGTGCCAGCAGCCCGAAGACTAGCGGGGTAGAGACCCAGTACTTC
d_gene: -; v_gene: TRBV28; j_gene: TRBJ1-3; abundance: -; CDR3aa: CASRQGHSGNTIYF; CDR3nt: TGTGCCAGCAGGCAGGGACACTCTGGAAACACCATATATTTT
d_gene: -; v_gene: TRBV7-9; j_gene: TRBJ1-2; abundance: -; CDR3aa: CASGVEGASGYTF; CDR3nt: TGTGCCAGCGGGGTCGAAGGGGCGAGTGGCTACACCTTC
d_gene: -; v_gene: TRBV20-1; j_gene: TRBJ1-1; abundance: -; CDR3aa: CSAGQSTEAFF; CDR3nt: TGCAGTGCCGGACAGTCGACTGAAGCTTTCTTT
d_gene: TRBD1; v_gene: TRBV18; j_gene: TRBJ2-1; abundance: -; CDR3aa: CASSPGTGERNEQFF; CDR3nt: TGTGCCAGCTCACCAGGGACAGGGGAGAGGAATGAGCAGTTCTTC
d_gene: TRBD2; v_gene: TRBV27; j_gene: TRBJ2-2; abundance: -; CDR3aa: CASSVTSGAPGELFF; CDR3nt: TGTGCCAGCAGCGTGACTAGCGGGGCCCCCGGGGAGCTGTTTTTT
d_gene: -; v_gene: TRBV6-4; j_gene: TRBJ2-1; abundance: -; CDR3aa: CASSDLGGIGNEQFF; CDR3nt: TGTGCCAGCAGTGACTTGGGGGGAATAGGGAATGAGCAGTTCTTC
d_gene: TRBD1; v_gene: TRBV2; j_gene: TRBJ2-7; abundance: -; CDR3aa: CASTGSYRGYEQYF; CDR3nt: TGTGCCAGCACAGGTTCCTACAGGGGGTACGAGCAGTACTTC
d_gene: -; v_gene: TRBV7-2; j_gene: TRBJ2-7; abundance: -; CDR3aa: CASSNSRGPGYEQYF; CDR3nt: TGTGCCAGCAGCAACTCCCGAGGTCCTGGGTACGAGCAGTACTTC
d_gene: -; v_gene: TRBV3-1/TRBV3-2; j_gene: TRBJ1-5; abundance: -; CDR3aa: CASSQDRGRQPQHF; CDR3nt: TGTGCCAGCAGCCAAGATCGGGGGAGACAGCCCCAGCATTTT
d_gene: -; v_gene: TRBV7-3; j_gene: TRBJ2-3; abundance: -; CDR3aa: CASSLRPTGTDTQYF; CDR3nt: TGTGCCAGCAGCTTACGTCCCACAGGCACAGATACGCAGTATTTT
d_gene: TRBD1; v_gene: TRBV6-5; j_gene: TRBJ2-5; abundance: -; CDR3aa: CASRVGQGLETQYF; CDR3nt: TGTGCCAGCAGGGTCGGACAGGGGCTTGAGACCCAGTACTTC
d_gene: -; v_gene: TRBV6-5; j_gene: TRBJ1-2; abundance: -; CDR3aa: CASSYAHLNYGYTF; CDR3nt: TGTGCCAGCAGTTACGCCCACCTAAACTATGGCTACACCTTC
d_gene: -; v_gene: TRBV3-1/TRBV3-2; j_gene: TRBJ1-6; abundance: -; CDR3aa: CASSFDHRASNSPLHF; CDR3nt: TGTGCCAGCAGCTTTGATCACAGGGCGTCGAATTCACCCCTCCACTTT
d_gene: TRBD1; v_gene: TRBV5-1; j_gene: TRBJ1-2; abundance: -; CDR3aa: CASSLSDRAGYTF; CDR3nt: TGCGCCAGCAGCCTGAGCGACAGGGCTGGCTACACCTTC
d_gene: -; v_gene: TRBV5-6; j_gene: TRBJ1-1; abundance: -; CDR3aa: CASRATIGGWTEAFF; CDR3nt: TGTGCCAGCAGAGCCACTATAGGGGGATGGACTGAAGCTTTCTTT
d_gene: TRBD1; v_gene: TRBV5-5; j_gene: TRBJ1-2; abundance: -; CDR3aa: CASSLGEQGRLYGYTF; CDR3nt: TGTGCCAGCAGCTTGGGTGAACAGGGGCGCCTCTATGGCTACACCTTC
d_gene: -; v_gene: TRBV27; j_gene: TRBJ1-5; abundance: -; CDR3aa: CASSLGGVGQPQHF; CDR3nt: TGTGCCAGCAGTTTGGGGGGGGTTGGGCAGCCCCAGCATTTT
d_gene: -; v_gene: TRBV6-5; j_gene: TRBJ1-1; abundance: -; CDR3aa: CASSLTRDTSIAFF; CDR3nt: TGTGCCAGCAGTCTAACTCGGGATACAAGTATAGCTTTCTTT
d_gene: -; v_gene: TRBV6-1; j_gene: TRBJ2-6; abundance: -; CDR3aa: CASSGQVSSGANVLTF; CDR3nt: TGTGCCAGCAGTGGACAGGTTAGCTCTGGGGCCAACGTCCTGACTTTC
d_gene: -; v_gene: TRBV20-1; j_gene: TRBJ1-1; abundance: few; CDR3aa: CSAAGTEAFF; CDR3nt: TGCAGTGCGGCAGGGACTGAAGCTTTCTTT
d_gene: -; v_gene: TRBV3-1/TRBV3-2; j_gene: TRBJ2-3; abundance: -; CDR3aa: CASSPAGKGTDTQYF; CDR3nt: TGTGCCAGCAGCCCCGCGGGGAAAGGCACAGATACGCAGTATTTT
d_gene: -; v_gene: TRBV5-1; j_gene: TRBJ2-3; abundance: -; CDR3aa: CASSSGEADTQYF; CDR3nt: TGCGCCAGCAGTTCAGGGGAAGCGGATACGCAGTATTTT
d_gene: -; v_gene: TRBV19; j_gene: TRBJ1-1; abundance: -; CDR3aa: CASIWQREAFF; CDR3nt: TGTGCCAGTATTTGGCAGCGGGAAGCTTTCTTT
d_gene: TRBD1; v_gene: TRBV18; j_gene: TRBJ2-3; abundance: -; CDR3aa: CASSPGFPGTGSADTQYF; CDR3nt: TGTGCCAGCTCACCAGGATTCCCCGGGACAGGGTCAGCAGATACGCAGTATTTT
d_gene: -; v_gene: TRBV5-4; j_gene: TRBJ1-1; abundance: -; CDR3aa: CASSTGPGTNTEAFF; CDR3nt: TGTGCCAGCAGTACCGGACCGGGAACCAACACTGAAGCTTTCTTT
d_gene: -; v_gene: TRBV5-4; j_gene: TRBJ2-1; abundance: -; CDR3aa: CASSLMGSSLDNEQFF; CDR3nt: TGTGCCAGCAGCTTGATGGGCTCCTCCTTGGACAATGAGCAGTTCTTC
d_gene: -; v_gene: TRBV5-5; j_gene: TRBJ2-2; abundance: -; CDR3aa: CASSRGLSNTGELFF; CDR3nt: TGTGCCAGCAGCCGGGGATTATCGAACACCGGGGAGCTGTTTTTT
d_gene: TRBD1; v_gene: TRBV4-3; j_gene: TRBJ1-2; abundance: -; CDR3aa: CASSLDTGGVNYGYTF; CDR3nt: TGCGCCAGCAGCCTGGATACAGGGGGAGTCAACTATGGCTACACCTTC
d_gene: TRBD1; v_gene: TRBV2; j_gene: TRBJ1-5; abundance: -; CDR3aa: CASSAGTGENQPQHF; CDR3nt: TGTGCCAGCAGCGCCGGGACAGGGGAGAATCAGCCCCAGCATTTT
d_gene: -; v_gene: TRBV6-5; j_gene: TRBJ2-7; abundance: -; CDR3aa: CASSPTGAYEQYF; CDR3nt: TGTGCCAGCAGCCCCACAGGAGCCTACGAGCAGTACTTC
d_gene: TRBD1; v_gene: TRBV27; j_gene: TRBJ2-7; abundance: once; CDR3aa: CASRTGYEQYF; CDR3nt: TGTGCCAGCCGGACAGGGTACGAGCAGTACTTC
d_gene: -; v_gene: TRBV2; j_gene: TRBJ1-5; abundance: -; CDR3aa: CASSPTGSGNQPQHF; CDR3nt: TGTGCCAGCAGTCCAACAGGGAGTGGCAATCAGCCCCAGCATTTT
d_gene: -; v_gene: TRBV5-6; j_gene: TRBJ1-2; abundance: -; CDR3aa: CASRDMGGFNYGYTF; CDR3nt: TGTGCCAGCAGGGACATGGGGGGATTCAACTATGGCTACACCTTC
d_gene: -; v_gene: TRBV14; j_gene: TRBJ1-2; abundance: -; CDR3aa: CASSPQGSYGYTF; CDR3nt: TGTGCCAGCAGCCCCCAGGGGAGCTATGGCTACACCTTC
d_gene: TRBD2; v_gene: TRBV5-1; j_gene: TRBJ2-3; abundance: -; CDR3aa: CASSSGTSGGADTQYF; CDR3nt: TGCGCCAGCAGCTCCGGGACTAGCGGGGGGGCAGATACGCAGTATTTT
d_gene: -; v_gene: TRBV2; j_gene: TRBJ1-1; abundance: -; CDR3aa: CASSLEGEAFF; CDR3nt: TGTGCCAGCAGTTTGGAGGGTGAAGCTTTCTTT